This entry lists 31 T cell receptor beta chains sequenced from one sample in a study of blood T cell repertoires in COVID-19. TCRdb's table, derived via immunoSEQ multiplex PCR, lists solely in-frame clones and lacks some. The sample has about 89,000 clones, around three quarters seen once. What was sequenced was peripheral blood. The receptors stem from a woman at least 80 years old with acute or convalescent COVID-19.

The rearrangement joins TRBV6-2 or TRBV6-3 to TRBJ2-7; D remains ambiguous. Looked up from germline, CDR1 is MNHEY and CDR2 is SVGEGT. The CDR3 sequence is 15 residues long. Trimming stripped 4 bases from V and 3 bases from J, with 16 bases between. CDR3 loop: CASSFLERTLYEQYF. The CDR3 DNA sequence: TGTGCCAGCAGTTTCCTCGAGCGTACCCTCTACGAGCAGTACTTC.

V and J are TRBV7-9 and TRBJ2-2; 12 bases map to TRBD2. Germline loops: CDR1 SEHNR, CDR2 FQNEAQ (reference sequence). Losses at the gene ends were 6 bases for V and 1 base for J; bases not matched to a gene: 12. CDR3 length: 19 amino acids. Here the CDR3 DNA reads TGTGCCAGCAGACAACACCTTACTAGCGGGGGGATGAACACCGGGGAGCTGTTTTTT. The encoded protein is CASRQHLTSGGMNTGELFF. The full variable domain, completed using reference TRBV7-9 and TRBJ2-2, is DTGVSQNPRHKITKRGQNVTFRCDPISEHNRLYWYRQTLGQGPEFLTYFQNEAQLEKSRLLSDRFSAERPKGSFSTLEIQRTEQGDSAMYLCASRQHLTSGGMNTGELFFGEGSRLTVL.

A single count supports this clone. This chain links TRBV10-3 with TRBJ1-3; weak D call: TRBD1 (5 bases). This CDR3 region has 14 residues. Germline V gene sequence: CDR1 ENHRY, CDR2 SYGVKD. V was pared by 0 bases and J by 7 bases, with 10 bases between. This CDR3 is CAISESPGQNTIYF. The CDR3 DNA sequence: TGTGCCATCAGTGAGTCGCCAGGGCAGAACACCATATATTTT.

The chain carries TRBV5-1 and TRBJ2-5, with 7 bases identical to TRBD2. The germline CDR1 and CDR2 sequences are SGHRS and YFSETQ. The CDR3 consists of 13 residues. Trimming cost V 6 bases and J 0 bases; bases outside gene matches: 2. The CDR3 DNA is TGCGCCAGCACCGCGGGAGACCAAGAGACCCAGTACTTC. This translates into CASTAGDQETQYF.

The chain joins TRBV6-5 to TRBJ2-2; TRBD1 matches at 7 bases. Per germline, CDR1 MNHEY and CDR2 SVGAGI. The CDR3 is 15 amino acids. V lost 2 bases and J lost 1; bases outside the gene matches: 1. CDR3 coding DNA: TGTGCCAGCAGTTACGGGGACAGGAACACCGGGGAGCTGTTTTTT. Protein: CASSYGDRNTGELFF.

The chain links TRBV10-3 to TRBJ2-1; D is perhaps TRBD1 (6 bases). The germline gives CDR1 ENHRY, CDR2 SYGVKD. The germline V and J ends were trimmed by 11 bases and 6 bases, with 20 bases remaining between them. The CDR3 is 14 residues long. CDR3: CAPERGWASNEQFF. The CDR3 DNA reads as TGTGCCCCCGAGAGGGGGTGGGCAAGCAATGAGCAGTTCTTC.

V usage is TRBV5-1 and J usage is TRBJ2-5; D perhaps matches TRBD1 (8 bases). There are 15 residues in the CDR3. Trimming shortened V by 3 bases and J by 5 bases, and 17 bases separated the two germline ends. Germline CDR1 is SGHRS and CDR2 is YFSETQ. In DNA form, the CDR3 reads TGCGCCAGCAGCTCCCATGGACAGGGAGGGGAGACCCAGTACTTC. It codes for CASSSHGQGGETQYF.

The chain couples TRBV6-5 to TRBJ1-2, with 7 bases identical to TRBD1. Germline CDR1 is MNHEY and CDR2 is SVGAGI. The CDR3 runs 14 residues. V was pared by 6 bases and J by 7 bases, with 11 bases of the junction left unmatched. CDR3 residues: CASSKEQGWGGYTF. The CDR3 DNA follows: TGTGCCAGCAGCAAGGAACAGGGGTGGGGTGGCTACACCTTC.

This sequence joins TRBV3-1 (or the pseudogene TRBV3-2) and TRBJ2-7; TRBD2 aligns across 9 bases. Germline CDR1 reads LGHDT; CDR2 reads YNNKEL (reference sequence). The ends lost 1 base at V and 3 bases at J; junction bases unmatched: 4. The CDR3 is 15 amino acids. CDR3 nucleotide sequence: TGTGCCAGCAGCCAAGCGAGCGGGAGGTTCTACGAGCAGTACTTC. It codes for CASSQASGRFYEQYF.

The chain uses TRBV7-3 and TRBJ1-1; 9 nucleotides line up with TRBD1. The CDR3 is 14 amino acids. Germline CDR1 SGHTA, CDR2 FQGTGA. Trimming took 5 bases from V and 10 from J; bases not matched to a gene: 11. DNA of the CDR3: TGTGCCAGCAGCCCCGCACCGGGACAGGGAAGAGCTTTCTTT. Residues: CASSPAPGQGRAFF.

The V and J genes are TRBV3-1 (or the pseudogene TRBV3-2) and TRBJ1-2; D is undetermined. Germline-derived CDR1 and CDR2 are LGHDT and YNNKEL (reference sequence). Trimming left V 0 bases short and J 8 bases short, with 7 bases between. The CDR3 is 12 amino acids. CDR3 in amino acids: CASSQDIEGYTF. In DNA, the CDR3 is TGTGCCAGCAGCCAAGACATCGAGGGCTACACCTTC.

This clone was recorded a few times. V is TRBV6-5 and J is TRBJ1-1, with 9 positions matching TRBD1. The germline V gene encodes CDR1 MNHEY and CDR2 SVGAGI. The CDR3 spans 14 residues. V shed 5 bases, J shed 4 bases, and the junction held 5 bases outside the gene matches. CDR3 residues: CASSHRQGGTEAFF. For the CDR3, the DNA is TGTGCCAGCAGTCACAGACAGGGGGGCACTGAAGCTTTCTTT.

The rearrangement links TRBV6-5 to TRBJ1-1; D ambiguous. There are 14 residues in the CDR3. Germline V gives CDR1 MNHEY, CDR2 SVGAGI. V dropped 5 bases and J dropped 1 base, with 11 bases sitting between them. In DNA, the CDR3 is TGTGCCAGCAGTCCGGGAGGATCGAACACTGAAGCTTTCTTT. Its translation is CASSPGGSNTEAFF.

The chain combines TRBV15 with TRBJ2-3; 13 bases align to TRBD2. V shed 0 bases, J shed 4 bases, and the junction held 1 base outside the gene matches. CDR1 and CDR2 (germline): LNHNV, YYDKDF (reference sequence). The CDR3 length is 16 residues. The CDR3 DNA follows: TGTGCCACCAGCAGAGACGGACTAGCGGGGGCAGATACGCAGTATTTT. Translation: CATSRDGLAGADTQYF. Full variable domain (missing parts from reference TRBV15 and TRBJ2-3): DAMVIQNPRYQVTQFGKPVTLSCSQTLNHNVMYWYQQKSSQAPKLLFHYYDKDFNNEADTPDNFQSRRPNTSFCFLDIRSPGLGDTAMYLCATSRDGLAGADTQYFGPGTRLTVL.

V usage is TRBV7-9 and J usage is TRBJ2-1, with D possibly being TRBD1 (6 bases). V lost 6 bases and J lost 4, with 13 bases in between. CDR3 length equals 14 residues. Germline V gene lookup returns CDR1 SEHNR and CDR2 FQNEAQ (reference sequence). The DNA for the CDR3 is TGTGCCAGCAGTATGACAGGAGCTTACAATGAGCAGTTCTTC. Translation gives CASSMTGAYNEQFF.

The chain is built from TRBV6-5 and TRBJ2-7; maybe TRBD2 (5 bases). The germline gives CDR1 MNHEY, CDR2 SVGAGI. There are 16 residues in the CDR3. Trimming removed 4 bases at V and 6 bases at J, with 22 bases between. CDR3 sequence (DNA): TGTGCCAGCAGTTTGGGTTACCCACGGACTTTCGCCGAGCAGTACTTC. Protein product: CASSLGYPRTFAEQYF.

J is TRBJ2-5 and V is TRBV5-1, with unresolved D. CDR1 SGHRS and CDR2 YFSETQ come from the germline V gene. V was trimmed by 0 bases and J by 0 bases, leaving 6 bases between them. The CDR3 extends over 14 amino acids. CDR3 in DNA: TGCGCCAGCAGCTTGGACACAAACCAAGAGACCCAGTACTTC. Its protein is CASSLDTNQETQYF.

This chain connects TRBV7-7 to TRBJ2-1; 7 nucleotides match TRBD1. The junction had 3 bases not matched to a gene; V was cut back by 1 base and J by 9 bases. The CDR3 runs 13 residues. Germline CDR1 SSHAT, CDR2 FNYEAQ (reference sequence). DNA of the CDR3: TGTGCCAGCAGCTTAGAGGCAGGGGGTGAGCAGTTCTTC. Residues: CASSLEAGGEQFF. Based on the CDR3 plus reference TRBV7-7 and TRBJ2-1, the full variable domain is GAGVSQSPRYKVTKRGQDVTLRCDPISSHATLYWYQQALGQGPEFLTYFNYEAQPDKSGLPSDRFSAERPEGSISTLTIQRTEQRDSAMYRCASSLEAGGEQFFGPGTRLTVL.

The chain combines TRBV29-1 with TRBJ2-1; 10 positions match TRBD2. Germline loops: CDR1 SQVTM, CDR2 ANQGSEA. Trimming cost V 1 base and J 3 bases; bases outside gene matches: 3. The length of the CDR3 is 15 residues. This CDR3 reads CSVEGTSGHYNEQFF. CDR3 nucleotides: TGCAGCGTTGAAGGGACTAGCGGACACTACAATGAGCAGTTCTTC.

The chain links TRBV19 to TRBJ1-5; a weak D match, TRBD1 (6 bases). The germline V and J ends were trimmed by 8 bases and 1 base, with 12 bases remaining between them. The CDR3 is 14 amino acids. Germline V gene sequence: CDR1 LNHDA, CDR2 SQIVND (reference sequence). The CDR3, as DNA: TGTGCCAGTGGGGGCAGGGGCAGCAATCAGCCCCAGCATTTT. This encodes CASGGRGSNQPQHF.

The chain is built from TRBV27 and TRBJ1-2, with a tentative D call TRBD1 (5 bases). V was shortened by 6 bases and J by 1 base, with 6 bases between the two germline ends. This CDR3 spans 12 amino acids. In germline, CDR1 is MNHEY, CDR2 SMNVEV (reference sequence). The CDR3 bases are TGTGCCAGCAGGACAGTTAACTATGGCTACACCTTC. Protein: CASRTVNYGYTF.

The rearrangement links TRBV12-3 or TRBV12-4 to TRBJ1-6; a possible D gene is TRBD1 (5 bases). The CDR3 loop spans 13 amino acids. The V end lost 11 bases, the J end lost 9 bases, and 17 bases lay between the germline ends. CDR3 loop: CAGIQAGGSPLHF. The CDR3 DNA reads TGTGCCGGAATACAGGCCGGGGGTTCACCCCTCCACTTT.

In DNA, the CDR3 is TGTGCCAGCTCGCTAGCGGGAGTTTACGAGCAGTACTTC. It codes for CASSLAGVYEQYF. V gene TRBV6-1 combines with J gene TRBJ2-7, with TRBD2 identical over 10 bases. With V trimmed by 8 bases and J by 4 bases, 5 bases remained unmatched. This CDR3 comprises 13 residues. The germline V gene has CDR1 MNHNS and CDR2 SASEGT.

The rearrangement links TRBV9 to TRBJ2-7, with 10 bases identical to TRBD1. The germline V gene has CDR1 SGDLS and CDR2 YYNGEE. V shed 0 bases, J shed 6 bases, and the junction held 3 bases outside the gene matches. CDR3 length: 14 residues. In DNA, the CDR3 is TGTGCCAGCAGCGTAGCCGGGACAGGGGCCGAGCAGTACTTC. The encoded protein is CASSVAGTGAEQYF. Using reference TRBV9 and TRBJ2-7 for the parts outside the CDR3, the full variable domain is DSGVTQTPKHLITATGQRVTLRCSPRSGDLSVYWYQQSLDQGLQFLIQYYNGEERAKGNILERFSAQQFPDLHSELNLSSLELGDSALYFCASSVAGTGAEQYFGPGTRLTVT.

This clone occurred many times. The genes are TRBV4-2 and TRBJ2-7, with 11 bases fitting TRBD1. The junction had 2 bases not matched to a gene; V was cut back by 3 bases and J by 1 base. Germline V gene sequence: CDR1 LGHNA, CDR2 YNFKEQ. The CDR3 length is 15 residues. DNA for the CDR3: TGTGCCAGCAGCCACCGGGACAGGGGGTCCTACGAGCAGTACTTC. It specifies CASSHRDRGSYEQYF.

The chain has TRBV19 and TRBJ2-1; 9 nucleotides agree with TRBD2. V dropped 4 bases and J dropped 7; count of bases not matched to a gene: 5. This CDR3 has 14 amino acids. The V gene's germline CDR1 is LNHDA and CDR2 SQIVND (reference sequence). The chain's CDR3 is CASSRTSVGNEQFF. The CDR3 nucleotides are TGTGCCAGTAGTAGGACTAGCGTAGGGAATGAGCAGTTCTTC.

The V gene is TRBV7-2, the J gene TRBJ1-3, with D unclear. This CDR3 region has 15 residues. Germline CDR1 and CDR2: SGHTA and FQGNSA. Trimming cost V 2 bases and J 1 base, with 9 bases left between them. The CDR3 sequence is CASSLRRGSGNTIYF. CDR3 nucleotides: TGTGCCAGCAGCTTACGGCGCGGGTCTGGAAACACCATATATTTT.

This chain connects TRBV14 to TRBJ1-2; D gene uncertain. Deletions cut 3 bases from V and 7 bases from J, with 15 bases between. This CDR3 is built from 14 residues. Germline-derived CDR1 and CDR2 are SGHDN and FVKESK. CDR3 in amino acids: CASSQYHTLVGYTF. CDR3 in DNA: TGTGCCAGCAGCCAGTATCATACTTTGGTTGGCTACACCTTC.

The V gene is TRBV5-1, the J gene TRBJ2-7, with 10 bases fitting TRBD1. The trim removed 7 bases at V and 1 base at J, leaving 11 bases unmatched. From germline, CDR1 is SGHRS and CDR2 YFSETQ. CDR3 length equals 16 residues. The CDR3 bases are TGCGCCAGCCGCGAAATCCCGGGACAGGGGTCCTACGAGCAGTACTTC. Protein: CASREIPGQGSYEQYF.

J is TRBJ1-6 and V is TRBV2; 8 bases are a match to TRBD1. The CDR3 loop spans 14 amino acids. V dropped 6 bases and J dropped 7; count of bases not matched to a gene: 5. CDR1 is SNHLY, CDR2 FYNNEI, per germline. CDR3 amino acids: CASRQGATNSPLHF. For the CDR3, the DNA is TGTGCCAGCAGGCAGGGGGCTACGAATTCACCCCTCCACTTT.

This clone showed up just a few times. This rearrangement joins TRBV14 to TRBJ2-7, with D possibly matching TRBD2 (6 bases). Trimming stripped 0 bases from V and 7 bases from J, with 10 bases between. Germline lookup yields CDR1 SGHDN and CDR2 FVKESK. CDR3 length: 13 amino acids. The CDR3 nucleotides are TGTGCCAGCAGCCAAGATGTGCTAGCGGAGCAGTACTTC. Amino acids: CASSQDVLAEQYF.